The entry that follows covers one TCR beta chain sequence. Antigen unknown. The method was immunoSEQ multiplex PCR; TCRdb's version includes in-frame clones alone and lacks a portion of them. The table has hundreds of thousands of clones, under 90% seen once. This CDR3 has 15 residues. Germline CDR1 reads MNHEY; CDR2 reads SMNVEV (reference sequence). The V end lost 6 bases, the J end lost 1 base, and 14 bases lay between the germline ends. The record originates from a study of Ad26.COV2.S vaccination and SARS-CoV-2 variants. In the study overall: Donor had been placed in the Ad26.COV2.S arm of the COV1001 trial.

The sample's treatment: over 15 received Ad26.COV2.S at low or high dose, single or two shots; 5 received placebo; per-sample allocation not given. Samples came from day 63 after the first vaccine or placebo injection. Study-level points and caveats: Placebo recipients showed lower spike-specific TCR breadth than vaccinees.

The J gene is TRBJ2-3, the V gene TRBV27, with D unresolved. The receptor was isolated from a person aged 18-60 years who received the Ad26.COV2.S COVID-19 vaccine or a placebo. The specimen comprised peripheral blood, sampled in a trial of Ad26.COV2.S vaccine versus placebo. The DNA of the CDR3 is TGTGCCAGCAGCCCGCAGGAACTCCGCACAGATACGCAGTATTTT. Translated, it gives CASSPQELRTDTQYF.